These 8 T cell receptor beta chains originate from one sample sequenced in a study of blood T cells in healthy people across ages. Next came a second PCR, run for about 6 to 12 cycles, which used a sample-barcoded 5' primer along with a J-beta primer mix. MiXCR, run by TCRdb on the 5' RACE reads, gives a single entry per CDR3 protein. The sample yields roughly 730,000 distinct CDR3 sequences, roughly 56% seen once. The material sequenced was blood. The receptors come from a man between 40 and 49 years old in good health.

On this clonotype: The junction departs from germline at one end; a sequencing error may be responsible. The chain recombines TRBV6-8 with TRBJ2-7, with 14 bases that match TRBD2. The V gene's germline CDR1 is MNHGY and CDR2 SAAAGT. This CDR3 is built from 16 residues. For the CDR3, the DNA is TGTTCCAGCAGTGGGACTAGCGGGGGTCCCTCCTACGAGCAGTACTTC. Protein: CSSSGTSGGPSYEQYF.

V gene TRBV20-1 combines with J gene TRBJ2-5; 8 nucleotides agree with TRBD2. The end of the DNA is better explained by TRBJ2-1, so the J call may be wrong. The CDR3 runs 16 residues. CDR1 is DFQATT and CDR2 is SNEGSKA in the germline V gene (reference sequence). The CDR3 reads CSARGPGLDLRETQFF. The CDR3 DNA follows: TGCAGTGCTAGAGGACCGGGACTAGACCTGCGCGAGACCCAGTTCTTC.

V usage is TRBV29-1 and J usage is TRBJ1-5; D uncertain. CDR3 length equals 13 residues. CDR1 and CDR2 from the germline V gene are SQVTM and ANQGSEA. V lost 5 bases and J 6 bases, leaving 14 bases between the germline ends. CDR3: CSVIPQDGQPQHF. The CDR3 nucleotides are TGCAGCGTTATCCCCCAGGACGGTCAGCCCCAGCATTTT.

The CDR3 protein is CAWGGPYNEQYF. The CDR3, as DNA: TGTGCCTGGGGGGGGCCCTACAATGAGCAGTACTTC. The chain combines TRBV30 with TRBJ2-7; possibly TRBD1 or TRBD2 for D (6 bases each). CDR1 is GTSNPN, CDR2 SVGIG, per germline (reference sequence). The V gene lost 5 bases and the J gene lost 7 bases, with 15 bases spanning the gap. The CDR3 sequence is 12 residues long.

This clonotype was detected only once. The rearrangement joins TRBV29-1 to TRBJ2-7; D tentatively fits TRBD1 or TRBD2 (5 bases each). This CDR3 has 16 residues. Germline V CDR1 and CDR2: SQVTM, ANQGSEA. Trimming took off 1 base at V and 7 bases at J, with 23 bases between the two ends. The CDR3 sequence: CSVEGGGRVRVDEQYF. CDR3 nucleotide sequence: TGCAGCGTTGAAGGCGGAGGCAGGGTTAGAGTAGATGAGCAGTACTTC.

The genes are TRBV24-1 and TRBJ2-1; no firm D call. CDR1 is KGHDR and CDR2 is SFDVKD in the germline V gene. V gave up 6 bases and J gave up 7 bases, with 15 bases separating them. CDR3 length: 14 residues. CDR3 bases: TGTGCCACCAGTAAGGAATACCCTCTAAATGAGCAGTTCTTC. This gives the protein CATSKEYPLNEQFF.

A few counts support this clonotype. As DNA, the CDR3 is TGTGCCAGCACTAGACGGGGGACGCAGTATTTT. It translates to CASTRRGTQYF. The chain combines TRBV2 with TRBJ2-3; D is perhaps TRBD2 (6 bases). Germline loops: CDR1 SNHLY, CDR2 FYNNEI. The CDR3 runs 11 residues. Trimming pared 7 bases from V and 9 bases from J, leaving 11 bases between.

The genes are TRBV12-5 and TRBJ1-5; D gene uncertain. The V end lost 5 bases, the J end lost 0 bases, and 20 bases lay between the germline ends. Germline V gene sequence: CDR1 LGHNT, CDR2 FRNRAP. The CDR3 runs to 18 residues. The CDR3 spells CASGGRADLTGSNQPQHF. The CDR3 nucleotides are TGTGCTAGTGGTGGACGGGCGGATCTAACGGGTAGCAATCAGCCCCAGCATTTT.